Following are 5 T cell receptor beta chains from one sample sequenced in a study of cytomegalovirus exposure and HLA in healthy donors. PCR used 60 Vbeta primers and 13 Jbeta primers. This table comes from immunoSEQ multiplex PCR, and its TCRdb copy is limited to in-frame clones, with some not included. Among 150,000 to 200,000 clones listed, 75% were seen once. Source material: PBMCs. The receptors were gathered from a woman in her thirties or forties in good health and CMV-seropositive.

The chain is built from TRBV7-3 and TRBJ2-1; 14 bases line up with TRBD2. V trimming: 5 bases; J trimming: 1 base; junction bases outside the gene matches: 7. The CDR3 totals 18 residues. The V gene's germline CDR1 is SGHTA and CDR2 FQGTGA. CDR3 nucleotides: TGTGCCAGCAGCCCGGGACTAGCGGGGGTCAGGTCCTACAATGAGCAGTTCTTC. The encoded protein is CASSPGLAGVRSYNEQFF.

V is TRBV4-1 and J is TRBJ2-1; TRBD2 agrees at 12 bases. The CDR3 has 17 residues. Germline V gene data show CDR1 as MGHRA and CDR2 as YSYEKL. With V trimmed by 0 bases and J by 4 bases, 4 bases remained unmatched. CDR3 in amino acids: CASSQETGTSGYNEQFF. The CDR3 region has the DNA TGCGCCAGCAGCCAAGAGACTGGGACTAGCGGGTACAATGAGCAGTTCTTC.

The rearrangement uses TRBV15 and TRBJ2-1, with a possible D match to TRBD2 (5 bases). Germline values: CDR1 LNHNV, CDR2 YYDKDF (reference sequence). V was trimmed by 3 bases and J by 5 bases, leaving 17 bases between them. The CDR3 runs to 16 residues. CDR3 DNA: TGTGCCACCAGCAGTATAGTAACTAGGACTGACAATGAGCAGTTCTTC. It codes for CATSSIVTRTDNEQFF.

In this sample, this clone turned up a few times. The chain recombines TRBV4-1 with TRBJ1-2; TRBD1 matches 8 bases. This CDR3 contains 15 residues. Germline trimming cut 4 bases from V and 5 bases from J; bases unmatched to any gene: 9. The germline CDR1 and CDR2 sequences are MGHRA and YSYEKL. CDR3 sequence reads: CASSLTQGARYGYTF. In DNA form, the CDR3 reads TGCGCCAGCAGCCTAACCCAGGGGGCGCGTTATGGCTACACCTTC.

The chain uses TRBV29-1 and TRBJ1-1; weak D call: TRBD1 (6 bases). V was pared by 7 bases and J by 11 bases, with 17 bases between. The germline V gene encodes CDR1 SQVTM and CDR2 ANQGSEA. The CDR3 sequence is 11 residues long. This CDR3 reads CSARTDGGAFF. The CDR3 nucleotides read TGCAGCGCCCGGACAGACGGCGGGGCTTTCTTT.